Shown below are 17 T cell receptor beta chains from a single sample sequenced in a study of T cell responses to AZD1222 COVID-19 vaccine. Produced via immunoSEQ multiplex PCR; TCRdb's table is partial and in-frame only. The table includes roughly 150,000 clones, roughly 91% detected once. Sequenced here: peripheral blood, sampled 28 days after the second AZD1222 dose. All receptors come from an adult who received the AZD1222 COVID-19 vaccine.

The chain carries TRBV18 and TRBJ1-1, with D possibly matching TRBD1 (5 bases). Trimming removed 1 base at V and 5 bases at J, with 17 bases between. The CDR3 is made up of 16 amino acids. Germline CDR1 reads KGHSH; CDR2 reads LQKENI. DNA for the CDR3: TGTGCCAGCTCACCACAATCTTCGGGGCGGGGGACTGAAGCTTTCTTT. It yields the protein CASSPQSSGRGTEAFF.

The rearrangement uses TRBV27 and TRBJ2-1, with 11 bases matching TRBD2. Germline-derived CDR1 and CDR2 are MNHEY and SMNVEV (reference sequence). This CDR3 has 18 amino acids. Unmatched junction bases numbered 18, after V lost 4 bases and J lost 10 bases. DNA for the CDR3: TGTGCCAGCAGTTCTTCTAGACTTCTAGCGGGGGGCTCGGGGGAGCAGTTCTTC. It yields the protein CASSSSRLLAGGSGEQFF.

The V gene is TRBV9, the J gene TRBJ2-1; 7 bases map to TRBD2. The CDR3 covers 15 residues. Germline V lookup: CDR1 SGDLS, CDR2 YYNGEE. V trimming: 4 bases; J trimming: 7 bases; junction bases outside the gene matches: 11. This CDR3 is CASSLEMGGRNEQFF. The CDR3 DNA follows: TGTGCCAGCAGCCTCGAAATGGGAGGGAGAAATGAGCAGTTCTTC.

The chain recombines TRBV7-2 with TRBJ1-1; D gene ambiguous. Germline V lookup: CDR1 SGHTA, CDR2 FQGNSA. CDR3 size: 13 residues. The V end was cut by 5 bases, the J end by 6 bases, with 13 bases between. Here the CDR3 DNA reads TGTGCCAGCAGCCGAGACCTGTGGTCTGAAGCTTTCTTT. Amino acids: CASSRDLWSEAFF. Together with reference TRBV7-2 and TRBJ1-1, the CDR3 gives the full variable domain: GAGVSQSPSNKVTEKGKDVELRCDPISGHTALYWYRQSLGQGLEFLIYFQGNSAPDKSGLPSDRFSAERTGGSVSTLTIQRTQQEDSAVYLCASSRDLWSEAFFGQGTRLTVV.

CDR3 DNA: TGTGCCAGCAGCATGACGACAGGGAGAGGTAACTATGGCTACACCTTC. Amino acids: CASSMTTGRGNYGYTF. V and J are TRBV7-9 and TRBJ1-2; 7 bases map to TRBD1. This CDR3 has 16 residues. The V gene end was trimmed by 5 bases and the J gene end by 1 base; junction bases not matched to a gene: 10. Per the germline V gene, CDR1 is SEHNR and CDR2 is FQNEAQ (reference sequence).

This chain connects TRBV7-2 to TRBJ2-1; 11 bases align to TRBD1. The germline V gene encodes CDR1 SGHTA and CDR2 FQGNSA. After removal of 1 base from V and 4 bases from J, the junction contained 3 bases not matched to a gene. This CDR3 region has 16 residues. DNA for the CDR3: TGTGCCAGCAGCTTAGGTGGGACAGGGGGGTACAATGAGCAGTTCTTC. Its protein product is CASSLGGTGGYNEQFF.

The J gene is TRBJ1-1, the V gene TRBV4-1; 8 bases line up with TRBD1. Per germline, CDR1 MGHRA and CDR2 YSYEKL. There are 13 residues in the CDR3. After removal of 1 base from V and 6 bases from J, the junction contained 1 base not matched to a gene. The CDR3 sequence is CASSQVTGAEAFF. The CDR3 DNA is TGCGCCAGCAGCCAAGTGACAGGGGCTGAAGCTTTCTTT.

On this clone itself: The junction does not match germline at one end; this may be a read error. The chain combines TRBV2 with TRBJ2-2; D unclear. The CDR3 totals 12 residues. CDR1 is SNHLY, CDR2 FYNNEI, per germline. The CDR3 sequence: CASSEGLSSPFF. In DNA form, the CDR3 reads TGTGCCAGCAGTGAAGGACTCTCCTCCCCCTTTTTC.

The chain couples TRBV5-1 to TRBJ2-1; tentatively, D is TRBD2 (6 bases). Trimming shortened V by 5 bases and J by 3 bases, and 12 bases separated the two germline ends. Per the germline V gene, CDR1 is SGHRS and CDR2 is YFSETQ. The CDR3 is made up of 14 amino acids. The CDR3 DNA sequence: TGCGCCAGCAGGCCCTCGGACTACTACAATGAGCAGTTCTTC. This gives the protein CASRPSDYYNEQFF.

The CDR3 spells CASSDSGNTIYF. In nucleotides, the CDR3 is TGTGCCAGCAGTGACTCTGGAAACACCATATATTTT. The V gene is TRBV2, the J gene TRBJ1-3; no clear D gene. From germline, CDR1 is SNHLY and CDR2 FYNNEI. The V and J ends lost 3 bases and 0 bases respectively, with 0 bases between them. The CDR3 is 12 residues long.

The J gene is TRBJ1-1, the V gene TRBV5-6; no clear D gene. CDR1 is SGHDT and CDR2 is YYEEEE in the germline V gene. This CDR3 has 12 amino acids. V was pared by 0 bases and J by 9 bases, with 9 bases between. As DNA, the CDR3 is TGTGCCAGCAGCTTGGCAGCGGATCAAGCTTTCTTT. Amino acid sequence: CASSLAADQAFF.

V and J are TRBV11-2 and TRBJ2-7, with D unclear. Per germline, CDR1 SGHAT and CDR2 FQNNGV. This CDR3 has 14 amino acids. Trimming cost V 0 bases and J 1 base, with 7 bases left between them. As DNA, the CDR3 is TGTGCCAGCAGCTTAGACCACAGTTCCTACGAGCAGTACTTC. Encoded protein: CASSLDHSSYEQYF.

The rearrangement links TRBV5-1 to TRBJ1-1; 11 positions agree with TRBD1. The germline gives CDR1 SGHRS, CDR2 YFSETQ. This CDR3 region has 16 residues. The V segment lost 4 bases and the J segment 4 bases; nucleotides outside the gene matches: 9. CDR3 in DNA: TGCGCCAGCAGCCCCCGGGACAGGGGGGTGAGCACTGAAGCTTTCTTT. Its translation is CASSPRDRGVSTEAFF.

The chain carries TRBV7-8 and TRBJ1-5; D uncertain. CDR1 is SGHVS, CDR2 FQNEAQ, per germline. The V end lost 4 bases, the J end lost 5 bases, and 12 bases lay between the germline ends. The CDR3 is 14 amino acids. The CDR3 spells CASSSDTKYQPQHF. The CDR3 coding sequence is TGTGCCAGCAGCTCAGATACTAAATATCAGCCCCAGCATTTT.

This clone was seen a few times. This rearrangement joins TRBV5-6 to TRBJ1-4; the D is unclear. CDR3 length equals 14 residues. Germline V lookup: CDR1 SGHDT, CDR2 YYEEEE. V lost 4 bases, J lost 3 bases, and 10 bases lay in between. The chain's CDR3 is CASSKAGSNEKLFF. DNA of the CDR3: TGTGCCAGCAGCAAGGCCGGGTCTAATGAAAAACTGTTTTTT.

The CDR3 DNA reads as TGCGCCAGCGGGGCGCCGGATCACTACGAGCAGTACTTC. Its translation: CASGAPDHYEQYF. The chain combines TRBV10-1 with TRBJ2-7, with a weak D call TRBD1 (5 bases). Trimming took off 8 bases at V and 3 bases at J, with 14 bases between the two ends. The length of the CDR3 is 13 residues. In germline, CDR1 is WNHNN, CDR2 SYGVQD (reference sequence).

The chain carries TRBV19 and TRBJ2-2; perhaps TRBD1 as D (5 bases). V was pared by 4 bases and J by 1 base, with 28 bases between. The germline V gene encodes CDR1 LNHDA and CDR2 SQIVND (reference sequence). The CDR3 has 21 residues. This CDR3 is CASSTIGPVLGVSKNTGELFF. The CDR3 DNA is TGTGCCAGTAGTACAATAGGCCCCGTTTTAGGGGTCTCGAAGAACACCGGGGAGCTGTTTTTT.